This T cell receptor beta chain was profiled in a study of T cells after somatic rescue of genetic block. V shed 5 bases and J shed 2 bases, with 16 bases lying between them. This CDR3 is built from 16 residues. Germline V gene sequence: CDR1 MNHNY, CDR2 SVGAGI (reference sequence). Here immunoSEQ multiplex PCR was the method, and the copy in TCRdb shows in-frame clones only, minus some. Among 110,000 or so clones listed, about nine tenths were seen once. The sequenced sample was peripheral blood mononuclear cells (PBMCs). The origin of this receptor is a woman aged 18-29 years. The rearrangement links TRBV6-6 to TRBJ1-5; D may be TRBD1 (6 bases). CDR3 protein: CASSPQQGQGNQPQHF. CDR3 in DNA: TGTGCCAGCAGTCCCCAACAGGGCCAGGGCAATCAGCCCCAGCATTTT.